The rows below give T cell receptor beta chains drawn from one sample of a study of cytomegalovirus exposure and HLA in healthy donors. Only in-frame clones appear in the TCRdb table, and some are missing; sequencing was by immunoSEQ multiplex PCR. In total, the table holds under 200,000 clones. The sequenced sample was PBMCs. The receptor set was obtained from a man under 40 in good health and CMV-seronegative. The CDR3 runs from the conserved cysteine through the conserved F or W. A D gene is named only where the DNA matches it firmly.

j_call: TRBJ2-1; d_call: .; v_call: TRBV5-8; cdr3_nt: TGTGCCAGCAGCTTGCGGCCAGGGGATAAGTTCTTC; cdr3_aa: CASSLRPGDKFF
j_call: TRBJ2-7; d_call: .; v_call: TRBV6-6; cdr3_nt: TGTGCCAGCAGTGTACTCTACGAGCAGTACTTC; cdr3_aa: CASSVLYEQYF
j_call: TRBJ1-5; d_call: TRBD1; v_call: TRBV4-1; cdr3_nt: TGCGCCAGCAGCCAAGATCTTGGGACAGTAAGCAATCAGCCCCAGCATTTT; cdr3_aa: CASSQDLGTVSNQPQHF
j_call: TRBJ1-1; d_call: TRBD1; v_call: TRBV6-1; cdr3_nt: TGTGCCAGCAGTGCGGGACAGAACGAGAACACTGAAGCTTTCTTT; cdr3_aa: CASSAGQNENTEAFF
j_call: TRBJ1-1; d_call: TRBD1; v_call: TRBV10-3; cdr3_nt: TGTGCCATCAGTGAGACTGTCCCGGGACAGGGGATGAACACTGAAGCTTTCTTT; cdr3_aa: CAISETVPGQGMNTEAFF
j_call: TRBJ1-2; d_call: TRBD1; v_call: TRBV5-1; cdr3_nt: TGCGCCAGCAGCAATTCCAGGACAGGGGGCGATGGCTACACCTTC; cdr3_aa: CASSNSRTGGDGYTF
j_call: TRBJ2-7; d_call: TRBD1; v_call: TRBV29-1; cdr3_nt: TGCAGCGTCATCGATCCGGGACAGGGGCTGTACGAGCAGTACTTC; cdr3_aa: CSVIDPGQGLYEQYF
j_call: TRBJ1-1; d_call: .; v_call: TRBV30; cdr3_nt: TGTGCCTGGAGTGTTTGGGCAGACGGCACTGAAGCTTTCTTT; cdr3_aa: CAWSVWADGTEAFF
j_call: TRBJ2-1; d_call: .; v_call: TRBV5-1; cdr3_nt: TGCGCCAGCAGCTTCGGTTCAGGGGACTCCTACAATGAGCAGTTCTTC; cdr3_aa: CASSFGSGDSYNEQFF
j_call: TRBJ2-3; d_call: TRBD2; v_call: TRBV5-1; cdr3_nt: TGCGCCAGCAGCTCGTCGGGGAGGGTGGGGGGCACAGATACGCAGTATTTT; cdr3_aa: CASSSSGRVGGTDTQYF
j_call: TRBJ2-2; d_call: TRBD2; v_call: TRBV9; cdr3_nt: TGTGCCAGCAGCGATCTAGCGGGAGGGGACACCGGGGAGCTGTTTTTT; cdr3_aa: CASSDLAGGDTGELFF
j_call: TRBJ1-5; d_call: .; v_call: TRBV7-2; cdr3_nt: TGTGCCAGCACCGAGGATCGGGGTGCAGCCACGGGCAATCAGCCCCAGCATTTT; cdr3_aa: CASTEDRGAATGNQPQHF
j_call: TRBJ2-7; d_call: .; v_call: TRBV5-1; cdr3_nt: TGCGCCAGCAGCTTGGTGGACAGCAGGTTCGAGCAGTACTTC; cdr3_aa: CASSLVDSRFEQYF
j_call: TRBJ1-2; d_call: .; v_call: TRBV7-8; cdr3_nt: TGTGCCAGCAGCTTAGTTGGCGGCTATGGCTACACCTTC; cdr3_aa: CASSLVGGYGYTF
j_call: TRBJ2-7; d_call: TRBD1; v_call: TRBV27; cdr3_nt: TGTGCCAGCAGTTTATCCGCTGGGACAGGGTTCTACGAGCAGTACTTC; cdr3_aa: CASSLSAGTGFYEQYF
j_call: TRBJ2-1; d_call: TRBD1; v_call: TRBV29-1; cdr3_nt: TGCAGCGTTGTTCTCAGGGGGTATTCCAATGAGCAGTTCTTC; cdr3_aa: CSVVLRGYSNEQFF
j_call: TRBJ1-2; d_call: .; v_call: TRBV7-9; cdr3_nt: TGTGCCAGCAGCTTATCGTGGCAAAATGGCTACACCTTC; cdr3_aa: CASSLSWQNGYTF
j_call: TRBJ2-7; d_call: TRBD2; v_call: TRBV6-5; cdr3_nt: TGTGCCAGCAGTTACGGCGGGGGAGGGCCGTACGAGCAGTACTTC; cdr3_aa: CASSYGGGGPYEQYF
j_call: TRBJ1-5; d_call: TRBD1; v_call: TRBV6-6; cdr3_nt: TGTGCCAGCAGGGTCCTAGGGACAGGAAATCAGCCCCAGCATTTT; cdr3_aa: CASRVLGTGNQPQHF
j_call: TRBJ2-2; d_call: TRBD1; v_call: TRBV5-1; cdr3_nt: TGCGCCAGCAGCCCGGGACAGGGGAGCGGAACCGGGGAGCTGTTTTTT; cdr3_aa: CASSPGQGSGTGELFF
j_call: TRBJ2-3; d_call: .; v_call: TRBV19; cdr3_nt: TGTGCCAGTAGCATATCCGACAGCCGCACAGATACGCAGTATTTT; cdr3_aa: CASSISDSRTDTQYF
j_call: TRBJ1-1; d_call: .; v_call: TRBV7-9; cdr3_nt: TGTGCCAGCAGCTTAGCGAATACAAACGCTGAAGCTTTCTTT; cdr3_aa: CASSLANTNAEAFF
j_call: TRBJ1-5; d_call: .; v_call: TRBV6-1; cdr3_nt: TGTGCCAGCAGTGAAGCGCAGGATCAGCCCCAGCATTTT; cdr3_aa: CASSEAQDQPQHF
j_call: TRBJ1-2; d_call: .; v_call: TRBV30; cdr3_nt: TGTGCCTGGAGCGGGTCCAGAGCTGACTATGGCTACACCTTC; cdr3_aa: CAWSGSRADYGYTF
j_call: TRBJ1-4; d_call: TRBD1; v_call: TRBV5-1; cdr3_nt: TGCGCCAGCAGCGCGGACAGGCTGCTGGGTGAAAAACTGTTTTTT; cdr3_aa: CASSADRLLGEKLFF
j_call: TRBJ2-4; d_call: TRBD1; v_call: TRBV11-2; cdr3_nt: TGTGCCAGCAGCTTAGGAACAGGGGGCCTGGTTCAGTACTTC; cdr3_aa: CASSLGTGGLVQYF
j_call: TRBJ1-3; d_call: .; v_call: TRBV6-5; cdr3_nt: TGTGCCAGCAGTTACTCGATGGGCGTCTCTGGAAACACCATATATTTT; cdr3_aa: CASSYSMGVSGNTIYF
j_call: TRBJ2-5; d_call: TRBD1; v_call: TRBV6-1; cdr3_nt: TGTGCCAGCAGTGGGGGACAGTCCCAGTACTTC; cdr3_aa: CASSGGQSQYF
j_call: TRBJ2-7; d_call: TRBD1; v_call: TRBV4-2; cdr3_nt: TGTGCCAGCAGCCTTGCGTCAGGACAGGGGCTTGGAGAGCAGTACTTC; cdr3_aa: CASSLASGQGLGEQYF
j_call: TRBJ2-3; d_call: TRBD1; v_call: TRBV7-7; cdr3_nt: TGTGCCAGCAGCCGGGACAGAACAGATACGCAGTATTTT; cdr3_aa: CASSRDRTDTQYF
j_call: TRBJ1-1; d_call: .; v_call: TRBV14; cdr3_nt: TGTGCCAGCAGCCAAGACTCGGCAGGGGCAAGGACTGAAGCTTTCTTT; cdr3_aa: CASSQDSAGARTEAFF